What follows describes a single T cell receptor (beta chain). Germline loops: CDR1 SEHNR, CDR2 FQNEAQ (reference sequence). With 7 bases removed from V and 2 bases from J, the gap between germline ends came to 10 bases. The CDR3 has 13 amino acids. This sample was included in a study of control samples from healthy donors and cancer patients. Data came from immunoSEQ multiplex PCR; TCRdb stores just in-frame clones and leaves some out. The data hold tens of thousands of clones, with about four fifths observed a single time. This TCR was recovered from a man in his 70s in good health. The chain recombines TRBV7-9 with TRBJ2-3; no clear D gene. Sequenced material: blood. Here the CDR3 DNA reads TGTGCCAGCAAATTCAGCATCACAGATACGCAGTATTTT. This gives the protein CASKFSITDTQYF.